Listed below are T cell receptor beta chains from one sample, sequenced in a study of neurological immune-mediated disorders. TCRdb processed the 5' RACE reads anew with MiXCR; each CDR3 protein has one entry. The sample holds 66,000 or so distinct CDR3 sequences; around 3.1% are singletons and the top ten take over 3.5%. Specimen: PBMCs. The receptors stem from a man aged 35-49 years with multiple sclerosis. The CDR3 runs from the conserved cysteine through the conserved F or W. The order of the fields is J gene, D gene, V gene, clone size, CDR3 DNA, CDR3 protein. D genes are given only for firm matches. The size entry is marked missing in some rows and otherwise reads once, few, many or a size class.

>TRBJ2-5|-|TRBV7-2|many
TGTGCCAGCAGCTTAGGTTCCCCCCATTGGGGAGCAGAGACCCAGTACTTC
CASSLGSPHWGAETQYF
>TRBJ1-1|-|TRBV20-1|many
TGCAGTGCTAGAGATCCCAGGGCCTCGAACACTGAAGCTTTCTTT
CSARDPRASNTEAFF
>TRBJ1-5|TRBD1|TRBV9|many
TGTGCCAGCAGCGCGACAGGGGGCGGTCAGCCCCAGCATTTT
CASSATGGGQPQHF
>TRBJ2-3|TRBD2|TRBV12-3/TRBV12-4|many
TGTGCCAGCAGTTTAAATCTAGCGGGGACAGATACGCAGTATTTT
CASSLNLAGTDTQYF
>TRBJ2-1|TRBD2|TRBV10-3|many
TGTGCCATCAGTGGGGGCCAGCGGGAGGGAAGTGAGCAGTTCTTC
CAISGGQREGSEQFF
>TRBJ1-2|TRBD1|TRBV5-1|many
TGCGCCAGCGGTGGGACAGGGAACTATGGCTACACCTTC
CASGGTGNYGYTF
>TRBJ1-4|TRBD1|TRBV5-1|many
TGCGCCAGCAGCTTGGCAGGGGGCACAACTAATGAAAAACTGTTTTTT
CASSLAGGTTNEKLFF
>TRBJ1-1|-|TRBV5-1|many
TGCGCCAGCAGCTTGACAGATATGAACACTGAAGCTTTCTTT
CASSLTDMNTEAFF
>TRBJ1-4|-|TRBV5-1|many
TGCGCCAGCAGCGGGACGACATTCAGTGGGGAAAAACTGTTTTTT
CASSGTTFSGEKLFF
>TRBJ2-1|-|TRBV12-3/TRBV12-4|many
TGTGCCAGCAGTTCCTTGGGGGCCCAGGGAATCCGTGAGCAGTTCTTC
CASSSLGAQGIREQFF
>TRBJ1-1|-|TRBV5-1|many
TGCGCCAGCAGCTTGGTTGGGGCACTAACGGGGGCGCAAGCTTTCTTT
CASSLVGALTGAQAFF
>TRBJ2-1|TRBD2|TRBV29-1|many
TGCAGCGCCGGAGCGACTAGCGGGAGGGTTGAGCAGTTCTTC
CSAGATSGRVEQFF
>TRBJ1-2|-|TRBV7-2|many
TGTGCCAGCAGCGTCCAGAGAGGGGGCTACACCTTC
CASSVQRGGYTF
>TRBJ1-3|-|TRBV6-6|-
TGTGCCACCAGCCCTTGGGACGCTTCATCGAAGAAAACCATATATTTT
CATSPWDASSKKTIYF
>TRBJ1-5|TRBD1|TRBV20-1|many
TGCAGTGCTACCCCACAGGGGACGGGCAATCAGCCCCAGCATTTT
CSATPQGTGNQPQHF
>TRBJ2-3|TRBD2|TRBV12-3/TRBV12-4|many
TGTGCCAGCATTCCAGGGACTAGCTTCTCCCCAGATACGCAGTATTTT
CASIPGTSFSPDTQYF
>TRBJ2-5|TRBD1|TRBV12-3/TRBV12-4|many
TGTGCCAGCAGTAACCCGGGACAGGGTTACCAAGAGACCCAGTACTTC
CASSNPGQGYQETQYF
>TRBJ1-1|-|TRBV12-3/TRBV12-4|many
TGTGCCAGCAGCTGGGGCGGAGGGGGCACTGAAGCTTTCTTT
CASSWGGGGTEAFF
>TRBJ1-3|-|TRBV3-1|many
TGTGCCAGCAGGCCCTACTCTGGAAACACCATATATTTT
CASRPYSGNTIYF
>TRBJ2-2|TRBD1|TRBV5-5|many
TGTGCCAGCAGCAGAATACAGGGGGCGCCGAACACCGGGGAGCTGTTTTTT
CASSRIQGAPNTGELFF
>TRBJ2-1|-|TRBV5-1|many
TGCGCCAGCAGCTGGGGAGACAACTACAATGAGCAGTTCTTC
CASSWGDNYNEQFF
>TRBJ2-1|TRBD2|TRBV9|many
TGTGCCAGCAGCTTTACCGGGACTAGGCAGTTCTTC
CASSFTGTRQFF
>TRBJ2-7|TRBD1|TRBV6-1|many
TGTGCCAGCAGCGAGCGACAGGGGGCCAAACTACACGTCTACGAGCAGTACTTC
CASSERQGAKLHVYEQYF
>TRBJ2-3|TRBD1|TRBV10-3|once
TGTGCCATCAGTAGGACAGGGGGCACAGATACGCAGTATTTT
CAISRTGGTDTQYF
>TRBJ2-5|TRBD1|TRBV29-1|many
TGCAGCGTTCATACAGGGGGCGTGGAGACCCAGTACTTC
CSVHTGGVETQYF
>TRBJ1-5|TRBD1|TRBV5-1|many
TGCGCCAGCAGCTCACAGGGGGTCACGATGGAGAGCAATCAGCCCCAGCATTTT
CASSSQGVTMESNQPQHF
>TRBJ2-7|-|TRBV7-9|many
TGTGCCAGCAGCTTTGACGGCTACGAGCAGTACTTC
CASSFDGYEQYF
>TRBJ2-2|-|TRBV11-2|many
TGTGCCAGCCGCAAAGTCGGCGGGAAGGGGGAGCTGTTTTTT
CASRKVGGKGELFF
>TRBJ2-1|-|TRBV7-2|many
TGTGCCAGCAGCTTTTCTGTAAGCTACAATGAGCAGTTCTTC
CASSFSVSYNEQFF
>TRBJ1-2|TRBD1|TRBV30|few
TGTGCCTGGACCCGGACAGGGCCCTCCTATGGCTACACCTTC
CAWTRTGPSYGYTF
>TRBJ1-2|-|TRBV12-3/TRBV12-4|-
TGTGCCAGCAGTGGAGAGAGAAGAGGGTCATGGCACGCCTTC
CASSGERRGSWHAF
>TRBJ2-1|TRBD1|TRBV5-1|many
TGCGCCAGCAGCCTAAAGACAGGGGGGCACAATGAGCAGTTCTTC
CASSLKTGGHNEQFF
>TRBJ1-1|-|TRBV24-1|many
TGTGCCACCAGTGATTCTCAGAACACTGAAGCTTTCTTT
CATSDSQNTEAFF
>TRBJ2-1|-|TRBV5-1|many
TGCGCCAGCAGCCCTCGAACGAAGGATGAGCAGTTCTTC
CASSPRTKDEQFF
>TRBJ2-5|-|TRBV24-1|many
TGTGCCACCAGTGGCGGACACTCTTTTGGGGAGACCCAGTACTTC
CATSGGHSFGETQYF
>TRBJ2-2|-|TRBV20-1|many
TGCAGTGCTAGAGGTTGGGGGGACCTTGGCACCGGGGAGCTGTTTTTT
CSARGWGDLGTGELFF
>TRBJ2-5|TRBD1|TRBV7-3|many
TGTGCCAGCAGCTTAACAGGACAGGGGTTATGGCAAGAGACCCAGTACTTC
CASSLTGQGLWQETQYF
>TRBJ1-2|-|TRBV20-1|many
TGCAGTGCCGGATCGCAGGGTACTGGCTACACCTTC
CSAGSQGTGYTF
>TRBJ1-4|-|TRBV29-1|many
TGCAGCGTTTTGCGGACTAATGAAAAACTGTTTTTT
CSVLRTNEKLFF
>TRBJ2-4|TRBD1|TRBV7-9|few
TGTGCCAGCAGCGTGCCCGACAGGGAAGGGGTCATTCAGTACTTC
CASSVPDREGVIQYF
>TRBJ2-3|-|TRBV5-6|many
TGTGCCAGCGGGAGCGTTTCTAGCACAGATACGCAGTATTTT
CASGSVSSTDTQYF
>TRBJ1-1|TRBD1|TRBV7-9|many
TGTGCCAGCAGCTTAATGCTATCGGGACAGGGGGCGCGGGGCATGAACACTGAAGCTTTCTTT
CASSLMLSGQGARGMNTEAFF
>TRBJ1-2|-|TRBV10-3|many
TGTGCCACCGGGACCGGGCAGGACTATGGCTACACCTTC
CATGTGQDYGYTF
>TRBJ1-5|-|TRBV6-5|many
TGTGCCAGCAGTTATAGGAGGGGTTATCAGCCCCAGCATTTT
CASSYRRGYQPQHF
>TRBJ1-1|TRBD1|TRBV5-5|many
TGTGCCAGCAGACCCGGGACAGGGGCCATTGAAGCTTTCTTT
CASRPGTGAIEAFF
>TRBJ2-1|TRBD1|TRBV5-1|many
TGCGCCAGCAGCCCACAGGGGGGCGAGCAGTTCTTC
CASSPQGGEQFF
>TRBJ2-7|TRBD1|TRBV11-2|many
TGTGCCAGCAGCTTAGCCTCATACGGACAGGGTAATTCCTACGAGCAGTACTTC
CASSLASYGQGNSYEQYF
>TRBJ1-2|-|TRBV12-3/TRBV12-4|many
TGTGCCAGCAGTTTAGGACGGCAGGGGACACTCTATGGCTACACCTTC
CASSLGRQGTLYGYTF
>TRBJ2-3|-|TRBV11-3|many
TGTGCCAGCAGCTCGGGGGAGGATACGCAGTATTTT
CASSSGEDTQYF
>TRBJ1-4|TRBD1|TRBV15|-
TGTGCCACCAGCGGGCCCGGGATAGGACAGGTAGCTTTAAGGATGGATGAAAAACTGTTTTTT
CATSGPGIGQVALRMDEKLFF
>TRBJ2-2|-|TRBV3-1|few
TGTGCCAGCCAAAAATGGGTCACCGGGGAGCTGTTTTTT
CASQKWVTGELFF
>TRBJ1-3|-|TRBV6-6|few
TGTGCCAGCAGTCCCGGGCTCTCTGGAAAAAACATATATTTT
CASSPGLSGKNIYF
>TRBJ2-1|-|TRBV24-1|many
TGTGCCACCAGTGATTCCCACAATGAGCAGTTCTTC
CATSDSHNEQFF
>TRBJ1-6|TRBD1|TRBV7-9|many
TGTGCCAGCAGCTTAGCGGGACAGCATAATTCACCCCTCCACTTT
CASSLAGQHNSPLHF
>TRBJ1-1|-|TRBV12-3/TRBV12-4|many
TGTGCCAGCAGTCTACGGACAGAAGTAGCTTTCTTT
CASSLRTEVAFF
>TRBJ2-2|-|TRBV6-6|many
TGTGCCAGCAGTTACCTTTCGACAGGGAACACCGGGGAGCTGTTTTTT
CASSYLSTGNTGELFF
>TRBJ1-5|-|TRBV20-1|many
TGCAGTGCTCCGACAGGAGAAAGCAATCAGCCCCAGCATTTT
CSAPTGESNQPQHF
>TRBJ2-5|TRBD1|TRBV12-3/TRBV12-4|many
TGTGCCAGCGGGTTTACAGGGGGCGCGGAGACCCAGTACTTC
CASGFTGGAETQYF
>TRBJ2-4|-|TRBV5-6|many
TGTGCCAGCAGCTCGTGGCGGAATTTAAACATTCAGTACTTC
CASSSWRNLNIQYF
>TRBJ2-2|-|TRBV12-3/TRBV12-4|-
TGTGCCAGCAGTTTAGCGTCAGGTGGCGGGGAGCTGTTTTTT
CASSLASGGGELFF